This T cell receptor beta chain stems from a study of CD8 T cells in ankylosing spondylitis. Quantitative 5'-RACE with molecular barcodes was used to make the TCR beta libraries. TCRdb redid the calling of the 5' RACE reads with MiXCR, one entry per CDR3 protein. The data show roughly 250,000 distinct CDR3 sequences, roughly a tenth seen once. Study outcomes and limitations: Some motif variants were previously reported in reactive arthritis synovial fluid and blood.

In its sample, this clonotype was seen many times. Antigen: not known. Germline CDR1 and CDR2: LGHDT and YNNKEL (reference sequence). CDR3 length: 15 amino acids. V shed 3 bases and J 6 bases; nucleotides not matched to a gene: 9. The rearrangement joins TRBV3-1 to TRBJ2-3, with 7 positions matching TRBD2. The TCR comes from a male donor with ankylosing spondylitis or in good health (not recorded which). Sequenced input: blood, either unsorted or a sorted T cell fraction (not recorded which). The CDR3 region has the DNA TGTGCCAGCAGCCAGGGAGCGGGAAGGGGTGATACGCAGTATTTT. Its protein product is CASSQGAGRGDTQYF.